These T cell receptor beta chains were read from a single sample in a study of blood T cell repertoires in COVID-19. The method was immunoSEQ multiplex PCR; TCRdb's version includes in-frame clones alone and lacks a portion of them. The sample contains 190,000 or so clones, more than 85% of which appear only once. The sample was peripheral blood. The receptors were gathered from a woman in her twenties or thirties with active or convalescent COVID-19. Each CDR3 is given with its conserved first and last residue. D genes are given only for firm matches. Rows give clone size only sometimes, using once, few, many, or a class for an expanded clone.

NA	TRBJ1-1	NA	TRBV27	TGTGCCAGCAGTTATACCGGGAACACTGAAGCTTTCTTT	CASSYTGNTEAFF
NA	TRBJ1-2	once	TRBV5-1	TGCGCCAGCAGCTTGGACAGGCCGGGGGATGGCTACACCTTC	CASSLDRPGDGYTF
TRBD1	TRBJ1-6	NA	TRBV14	TGTGCCAGCAGCCCTCACACCGGGACAGGCTCCTATAATTCACCCCTCCACTTT	CASSPHTGTGSYNSPLHF
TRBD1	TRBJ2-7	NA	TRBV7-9	TGTGCCAGCAGCCGGGACAGCTACTACGAGCAGTACTTC	CASSRDSYYEQYF
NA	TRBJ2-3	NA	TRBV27	TGTGCCAGCAGTCGACGGGGGAGGGGGAGCACAGATACGCAGTATTTT	CASSRRGRGSTDTQYF
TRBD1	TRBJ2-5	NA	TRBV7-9	TGTGCCAGCAGCGTAGACAGGGGCATCCAAGAGACCCAGTACTTC	CASSVDRGIQETQYF
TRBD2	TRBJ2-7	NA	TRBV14	TGTGCCAGCAGCGGGACTAGCGGGAGCTTCTCCTACGAGCAGTACTTC	CASSGTSGSFSYEQYF
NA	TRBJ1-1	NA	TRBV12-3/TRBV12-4	TGTGCCAGCAGTTTATCAGGGGAAGCTGAAGCTTTCTTT	CASSLSGEAEAFF
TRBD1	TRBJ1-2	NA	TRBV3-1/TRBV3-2	TGTGCCAGCAGCCAGACGGACAGGGCTGGCTACACCTTC	CASSQTDRAGYTF
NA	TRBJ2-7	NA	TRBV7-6	TGTGCCAGCAGCTTAATGGCAGGCACCTACGAGCAGTACTTC	CASSLMAGTYEQYF
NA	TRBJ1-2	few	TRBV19	TGTGCCAGTAATACTCGGGGGTATGGCTACACCTTC	CASNTRGYGYTF
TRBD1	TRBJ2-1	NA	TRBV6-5	TGTGCCAGCAGACAGGGGGCGTCCTACAATGAGCAGTTCTTC	CASRQGASYNEQFF
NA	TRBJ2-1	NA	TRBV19	TGTGCCAGCCGCGTGACTAGTACCTACAATGAGCAGTTCTTC	CASRVTSTYNEQFF
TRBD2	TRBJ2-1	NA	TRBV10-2	TGCGCCAGCAAATCGACTAGCGGGAGTGATGAGCAGTTCTTC	CASKSTSGSDEQFF
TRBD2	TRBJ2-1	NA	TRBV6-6	TGTGCCAGCATCTCCGGGACTAGCGGTTACAATGAGCAGTTCTTC	CASISGTSGYNEQFF
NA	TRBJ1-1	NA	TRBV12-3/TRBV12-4	TGTGCCAGCAGCCCGGGGTCATTGGAGGCTTTCTTT	CASSPGSLEAFF
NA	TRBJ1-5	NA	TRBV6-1	TGTGCCACCAGGACCCTAGTTAGCAATCAGCCCCAGCATTTT	CATRTLVSNQPQHF
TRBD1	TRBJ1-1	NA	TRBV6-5	TGTGCCAGCAGTTACTCGACAGGGTTCGGGCCTGAAGCTTTCTTT	CASSYSTGFGPEAFF
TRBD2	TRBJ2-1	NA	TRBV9	TGTGCCAGCAGCGTTGGTCGTACCGGGGGGTGGAATGAGCAGTTCTTC	CASSVGRTGGWNEQFF
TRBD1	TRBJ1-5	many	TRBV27	TGTGCCAGCAGTGCCGGACAGGGAAATCAGCCCCAGCATTTT	CASSAGQGNQPQHF
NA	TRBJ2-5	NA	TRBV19	TGTGCCAGTAGGCCGCGGGCCGGGGAGACCCAGTACTTC	CASRPRAGETQYF
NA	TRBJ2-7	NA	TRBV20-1	TGCAGTGCTAGTCAGACAGATAATTACGAGCAGTACTTC	CSASQTDNYEQYF
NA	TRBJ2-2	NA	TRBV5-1	TGCGCCAGCATCGAGGGATCGTATACCGGGGAGCTGTTTTTT	CASIEGSYTGELFF
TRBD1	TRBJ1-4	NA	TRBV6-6	TGTGCCAGCAGGCGAAGCGAAGAACAGGGGCCGAGGGAAAAACTGTTTTTT	CASRRSEEQGPREKLFF
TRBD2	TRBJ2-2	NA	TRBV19	TGTGCCAGTAGTTCGCCCGGGACTAGCCCGGCCGGGGAGCTGTTTTTT	CASSSPGTSPAGELFF